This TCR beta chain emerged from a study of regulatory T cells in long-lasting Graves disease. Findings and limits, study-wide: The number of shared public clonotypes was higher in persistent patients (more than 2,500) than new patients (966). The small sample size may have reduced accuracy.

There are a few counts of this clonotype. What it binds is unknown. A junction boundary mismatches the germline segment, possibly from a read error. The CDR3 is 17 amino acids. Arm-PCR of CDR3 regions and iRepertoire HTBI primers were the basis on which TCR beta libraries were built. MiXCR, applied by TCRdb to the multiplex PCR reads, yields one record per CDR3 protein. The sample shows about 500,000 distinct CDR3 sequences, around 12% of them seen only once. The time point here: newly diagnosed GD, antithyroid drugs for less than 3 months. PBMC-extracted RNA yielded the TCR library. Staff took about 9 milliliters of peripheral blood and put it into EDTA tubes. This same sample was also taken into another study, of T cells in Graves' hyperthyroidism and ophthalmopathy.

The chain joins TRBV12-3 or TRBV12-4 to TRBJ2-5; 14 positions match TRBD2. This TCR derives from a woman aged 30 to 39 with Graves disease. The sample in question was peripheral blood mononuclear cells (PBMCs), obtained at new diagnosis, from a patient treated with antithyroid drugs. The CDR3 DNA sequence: TGTGCCAGCAGTTTACGACTAGCGGGGGGGGGGGGAGAGACCCAGCACTTC. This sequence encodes CASSLRLAGGGGETQHF.